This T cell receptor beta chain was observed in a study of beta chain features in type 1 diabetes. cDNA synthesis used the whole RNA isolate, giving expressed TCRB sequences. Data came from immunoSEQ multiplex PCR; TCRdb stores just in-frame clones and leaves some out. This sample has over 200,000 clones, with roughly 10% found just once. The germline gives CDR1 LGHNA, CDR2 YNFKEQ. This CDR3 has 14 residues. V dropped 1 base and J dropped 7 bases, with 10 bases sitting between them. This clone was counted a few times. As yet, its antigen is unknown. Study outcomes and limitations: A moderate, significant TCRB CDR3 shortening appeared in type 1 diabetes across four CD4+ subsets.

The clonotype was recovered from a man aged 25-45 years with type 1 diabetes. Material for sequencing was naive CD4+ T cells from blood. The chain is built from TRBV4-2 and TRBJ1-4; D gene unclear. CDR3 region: CASSQGQSGEKLFF. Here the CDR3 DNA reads TGTGCCAGCAGCCAAGGCCAAAGCGGTGAAAAACTGTTTTTT.